Below are 15 T cell receptor beta chains sequenced from a single sample in a study of glioma-infiltrating T cells. Using RNA template, CDR3s of TCR alpha and beta were amplified with iRepertoire arm-PCR. TCRdb re-analysed the multiplex PCR reads in MiXCR, keeping a single row per CDR3 protein. The data show about 200,000 distinct CDR3 sequences, 32% seen once. Sequenced sample: glioma tissue, nonneoplastic brain tissue, or PBMCs (not recorded which). The receptor source for this set is a human donor with low-grade glioma or glioblastoma, undergoing nonglioma brain surgery, or in good health (not recorded which).

Of note for this clonotype: No conserved phenylalanine or tryptophan ends this CDR3, so it is likely a read error. The chain carries TRBV12-3 or TRBV12-4 and TRBJ2-3; D is undetermined. V was pared by 6 bases and J by 1 base, with 11 bases between. The CDR3 spans 14 residues. The CDR3 protein is CASRWRLGTDTQYS. The CDR3 DNA is TGTGCCAGCAGATGGCGGCTAGGCACAGATACGCAGTATTCT.

On this clonotype itself: This clone may be a read error of a much larger clone one base away. CDR3 loop: CASRAGASVVTDTQYF. CDR3 bases: TGTGCCAGTAGGGCCGGGGCTAGCGTAGTGACAGATACGCAGTATTTT. The V gene is TRBV19, the J gene TRBJ2-3, with TRBD2 as a possible D gene (6 bases). The CDR3 runs 16 residues. The V and J ends lost 6 bases and 3 bases respectively, with 19 bases between them. The V gene's germline CDR1 is LNHDA and CDR2 SQIVND (reference sequence).

Comments on this clonotype: Given a much more abundant clone one base away, this may be a read error. Without the conserved terminal phenylalanine or tryptophan, this CDR3 likely stems from a read error. The chain joins TRBV29-1 to TRBJ1-1; tentatively, D is TRBD1 (6 bases). Trimming left V 4 bases short and J 4 bases short, with 7 bases between. There are 11 residues in the CDR3. Germline loops: CDR1 SQVTM, CDR2 ANQGSEA. CDR3 in amino acids: CSVVGGTEAFY. The CDR3 DNA sequence: TGCAGCGTTGTAGGGGGCACTGAAGCTTTCTAT.

This clonotype has a count of ten or more. The V and J genes are TRBV5-5 and TRBJ1-1; possible D gene TRBD1, 5 bases. From germline, CDR1 is SGHKS and CDR2 YYEKEE (reference sequence). With 0 bases removed from V and 11 bases from J, the gap between germline ends came to 14 bases. CDR3 length: 13 residues. The CDR3 DNA reads as TGTGCCAGCAGCTTGGGAATAGGGGAATATGCTTTCTTT. Its protein is CASSLGIGEYAFF.

This clonotype showed up just once. V usage is TRBV12-3 or TRBV12-4 and J usage is TRBJ2-2; weak D call: TRBD2 (6 bases). CDR3 length: 15 amino acids. The V gene lost 2 bases and the J gene lost 2 bases, with 9 bases spanning the gap. CDR3 protein: CASSLILANTGELFF. In DNA, the CDR3 is TGTGCCAGCAGTTTAATACTAGCTAACACCGGGGAGCTGTTTTTT.

This clonotype was observed at least ten times. The chain is built from TRBV20-1 and TRBJ1-6; D call uncertain. Looked up from germline, CDR1 is DFQATT and CDR2 is SNEGSKA (reference sequence). Deletions cut 5 bases from V and 2 bases from J, with 7 bases between. CDR3 length: 13 amino acids. The CDR3 nucleotides are TGCAGTGCTTCCGGGACCTATAATTCACCCCTCCACTTT. Translation: CSASGTYNSPLHF.

The CDR3 loop reads CASSLDTGADLYEQYF. In DNA, the CDR3 is TGCGCCAGCAGCTTGGATACTGGGGCGGATCTCTACGAGCAGTACTTC. The chain combines TRBV5-1 with TRBJ2-7, with TRBD1 as a possible D gene (5 bases). V shed 0 bases and J shed 3 bases, with 16 bases lying between them. Germline-derived CDR1 and CDR2 are SGHRS and YFSETQ. CDR3 length equals 16 residues.

In its sample, this clonotype was seen many times. V gene TRBV2 combines with J gene TRBJ2-3; a possible D gene is TRBD2 (6 bases). This CDR3 spans 14 amino acids. From germline, CDR1 is SNHLY and CDR2 FYNNEI. Deletions cut 6 bases from V and 1 base from J, with 11 bases between. The CDR3 DNA reads as TGTGCCAGCAGGCGGGATGAGGGCACAGATACGCAGTATTTT. Translated, it gives CASRRDEGTDTQYF.

The rearrangement joins TRBV4-1 to TRBJ2-1; 8 bases align to TRBD2. This CDR3 has 15 residues. Losses at the gene ends were 4 bases for V and 2 bases for J; bases not matched to a gene: 4. CDR1 and CDR2 from the germline V gene are MGHRA and YSYEKL. The CDR3 sequence is CASSRSGGPYNEQFF. In DNA, the CDR3 is TGCGCCAGCAGCCGGTCGGGGGGGCCCTACAATGAGCAGTTCTTC.

This clonotype occurred many times. The chain couples TRBV6-1 to TRBJ2-4, with 9 bases identical to TRBD1. After removal of 5 bases from V and 7 bases from J, the junction contained 12 bases not matched to a gene. This CDR3 contains 16 residues. Germline V gene data show CDR1 as MNHNS and CDR2 as SASEGT. The CDR3 DNA is TGTGCCAGCAGTTCCCAATTCCCGGGACAGGGTAACATTCAGTACTTC. Its translation: CASSSQFPGQGNIQYF.

This sequence joins TRBV29-1 and TRBJ2-3; TRBD2 aligns across 11 bases. The CDR3 is made up of 17 amino acids. J lost 7 bases, V lost 5 bases, and 17 bases had no gene match. Germline CDR1 SQVTM, CDR2 ANQGSEA. Written as DNA, the CDR3 is TGCAGCGTTCGACAACCCTTAACTAGCGGGAGTAGGAATACGCAGTATTTT. It specifies CSVRQPLTSGSRNTQYF.

This clonotype was seen repeatedly, ten times or more. This sequence joins TRBV24-1 and TRBJ2-1; tentative D call: TRBD1 (6 bases). The CDR3 is 14 amino acids. Germline V CDR1 and CDR2: KGHDR, SFDVKD. CDR3 nucleotides: TGTACCATCACAGACAGGAGCTCCTACAATGAGCAGTTCTTC. It specifies CTITDRSSYNEQFF.

This clonotype was seen a few times. The V call is TRBV29-1, the J call TRBJ2-7, with D maybe TRBD1 (5 bases). Germline assignment: CDR1 SQVTM and CDR2 ANQGSEA. V was clipped by 2 bases and J by 3 bases, with 11 bases between them. The CDR3 is 13 residues long. This chain's CDR3 is CSVERIDSYEQYF. DNA for the CDR3: TGCAGCGTTGAAAGAATTGACAGCTACGAGCAGTACTTC.

Many counts were recorded for this clonotype. V is TRBV4-1 and J is TRBJ2-7, with 8 positions matching TRBD1. V shed 4 bases and J 2 bases; nucleotides not matched to a gene: 4. The CDR3 extends over 14 amino acids. Germline loops: CDR1 MGHRA, CDR2 YSYEKL. The CDR3 here is CASSRGQATYEQYF. In DNA form, the CDR3 reads TGCGCCAGCAGCCGGGGACAGGCAACCTACGAGCAGTACTTC.

Comments on this clonotype: This sequence may be a read error, since a much larger clone differs from it by one base. The gene calls are TRBV6-2 or TRBV6-3 and TRBJ2-7; D not certain. V was pared by 5 bases and J by 5 bases, with 19 bases between. Looked up from germline, CDR1 is MNHEY and CDR2 is SVGEGT. The length of the CDR3 is 15 residues. For the CDR3, the DNA is TGTGCCAGCAGTCCACGGGTCCCTCTCGAAAACGAGCAGTACTTC. This codes for CASSPRVPLENEQYF.